This T cell receptor (beta chain) stems from a study of control samples from healthy donors and cancer patients (dated by TCRdb to 2019 to 2021). V and J are truncated by 6 bases and 7 bases respectively, leaving an intervening sequence of 14 bases. CDR3 length: 13 amino acids, cysteine to phenylalanine. Only the CDR3 part of the read is kept: 39 bases, read in frame from the first base. CDR1 SGHTS and CDR2 YDEGEE are derived from the germline V gene. Library generation was performed with the immunoSEQ multiplex PCR assay. Entries here come from immuneACCESS through TCRdb and include only in-frame sequences with V and J called. Some clones fail to appear in such tables; in the studies checked, an unresolved V gene covers under half of the shortfall, and the cause of the remainder is unknown. For this sample the table gives approximately 79,000 clones, of which around nine tenths were detected only once. The ten largest clones capture approximately 7.2% of the sample.

Points on this clone: Its specific antigen is unknown. Base qualities are not provided; no much larger clone lies one nucleotide away.

The receptor's source is a man aged 45 to 65 in good health. The sequenced sample was blood. Recombination connected TRBV5-8 to TRBJ1-5; the D gene is possibly TRBD1, with 5 bases matching. The DNA sequence reads TGTGCCAGCACCGGGACCTCACCCCAGCCCCAGCATTTT. Translation gives CASTGTSPQPQHF.